The source of this T cell receptor (beta chain) is a study of cytomegalovirus exposure and HLA in healthy donors (dated by TCRdb to about 2017). Study-wide context: An earlier analysis of roughly 500 of the donors reported approximately 260 Gb of sequence data and 117 million unique TCR beta sequences obtained from around 170 million T cells. About 310 gigabases of sequencing data and 70 million to 100 million unique TCR sequences were included in an early release covering about 620 HLA-typed donors. Of the roughly 400 genotyped donors, approximately 81% were placed in the genetic ancestry cluster associated with self-reported Caucasian donors. The study was designed to test whether signatures of past pathogen exposure could be identified by cataloging public T cell receptors. The study profiled the T cell repertoires of 500 to 800 subjects by immunosequencing and related them to cytomegalovirus serostatus. A separate validation cohort of some 130 different subjects was used in addition to the roughly 700-subject first cohort. High-throughput TCR immunosequencing, statistical association of individual TCRs with disease status, and machine learning were combined to predict cytomegalovirus infection status. In a later analysis, previously published TCR beta repertoires from 500 to 750 donors were re-analyzed and high-resolution HLA genotyping was added so that TCR occurrence patterns could be studied. Rather than using new phenotypic data, the later analysis identified candidate immune exposures from TCR beta sequences and from how often those sequences occurred across donors. An earlier analysis of 587 of the donors applied high-throughput TCR beta sequencing to assess whether each TCR beta V gene segment acted as functional or pseudogenic. Alongside the repertoire data, information on donor age, sex, ethnicity and CMV serostatus was compiled. A later genetic analysis used genome-wide SNP genotypes for 398 of the 666 donors, treating that subset as a discovery cohort. Every repertoire in the discovery cohort had been generated on one and the same sequencing platform. HLA typing included class I and class II loci at four-digit resolution. The number of typed donors differed by locus: 629-630 for A, B, C, DRB1 and DQB1; some 500 for DQA1; roughly 600 for DPA1; and 450 to 480 for DPB1. Five DR-DQ haplotypes were handled as single units for association and clustering, since linkage in the cohort was strong. Across about 380 genotyped donors of the cohort, an average of roughly 250,000 unique TCR beta nucleotide sequences per donor were sequenced, and around 19% of those sequences were non-productive.

Libraries were prepared through the immunoSEQ multiplex PCR assay. For the multiplex PCR, a mixture combining 60 forward primers for TCR Vbeta segments and 13 reverse primers for TCR Jbeta segments was used. Amplification of the CDR3 region of rearranged TCR beta genes was performed with a multiplex PCR assay on genomic DNA. The Illumina HiSeq System was used to sequence the amplified TCR beta libraries as 87-base-pair reads. Per the authors' processing: In a later analysis, some 80 million unique TCR beta chains were counted across the roughly 610 repertoires, and some 10 million of these chains were shared by at least two donors. Raw reads were error-corrected and collapsed into unique sequences by a nearest-neighbor algorithm in which closely related sequences were merged to remove PCR and sequencing errors. To assign V, D and J gene segments, CDR3 sequences were aligned to IMGT reference sequences. For a sequence to be retained, at least a six-nucleotide match to both a V gene segment and a J gene segment was required. A rearrangement counted as productive if the CDR3 had no stop codons and remained in frame with V and J, and every other rearrangement counted as non-productive. Following IMGT convention, CDR3 was defined as the stretch from the second conserved V-encoded cysteine up to the conserved J-encoded phenylalanine. The earlier analysis of 500 to 750 of the donors excluded any sequence lacking an unambiguous match to a single V gene segment. An earlier analysis of about 600 of the donors called V segments functional above 56.7% productive rearrangements and segregating when the between-donor standard deviation exceeded 5%. A statistical classification framework was built for diagnosing cytomegalovirus status from the catalog of TCR beta chain sequences. In a later analysis, V and J genes were assigned by comparing TCR nucleotide sequences against IMGT/GENE-DB human TR gene sequences. A later analysis assigned CDR3 sequences and most-parsimonious VDJ recombination scenarios with the TCRdist pipeline. A later analysis defined each TCR beta chain by its CDR3 amino acid sequence plus V-gene family, and excluded reads lacking a unique V-gene family. To address suspected cross-contamination and a sequencing artifact, a later analysis removed roughly 580 highly shared, low-generation-probability nucleotide sequences. In a later analysis, a clonal expansion index was calculated for each public chain from normalized within-repertoire ranks of inferred template counts. In a later analysis, generation probabilities were computed with a VDJ recombination model fitted to out-of-frame rearrangements, and the resulting probabilities were checked against IGoR. A later analysis scored TCR-TCR, TCR-HLA and TCR-CMV co-occurrence with hypergeometric tests, applying a repertoire-size bias correction to TCR pairs. A later analysis estimated false discovery rates by permuting HLA or CMV assignments 20 times. In a later analysis, co-occurring TCRs were grouped with DBSCAN, and TCRdist sequence similarity was added when clustering was performed within HLA-allele-positive subsets. Repertoires with fewer than 30,000 or more than 120,000 public chains, plus five repertoires with anomalous nucleotide sharing, were excluded from co-occurrence clustering. The immuneACCESS repertoire file appears here via TCRdb, limited to in-frame rearrangements. These files lack a portion of the clones; in checked studies, under half of the deficit traces to unresolved V genes, and the cause of the others is not known. V and J calls and clone size follow that table, whereas D and trimming were derived from the DNA. This sample has about 100,000 clones in its table, and approximately 70% of those were observed once. Around 5% of the sample lies in the top ten.

Turning to this clone: The antigen this receptor binds is unknown. There are no base qualities to consult, and no much larger clone falls within one base.

What the research found in general, with its limitations: Linkage disequilibrium might explain the correlated functional status among segregating V segments, but an unknown experimental factor could not be excluded. This cohort had only TCR beta chains sequenced, and the lack of alpha or paired-chain data limited which features could be detected. The presence/absence analyses assumed that sequencing depth was roughly uniform across donors, and that assumption may not be true. A few of the identified cytomegalovirus-associated TCR beta chains were confirmed in vitro to be specific for cytomegalovirus antigens. A further reported finding was that TCR beta sequences accurately predicted the HLA-A and HLA-B alleles for most subjects in the first cohort. In a later analysis, HLA-associated TCR beta chains were found to be more clonally expanded and to have lower generation probabilities than equally common non-associated chains. V-gene and J-gene trimming of TCR beta chains was associated with a missense DCLRE1C variant in a later genetic analysis, and the association was replicated in an independent cohort. In a later analysis, several top co-occurrence clusters were reported to appear linked to parvovirus B19, influenza, CMV and Epstein-Barr virus. Most TCR sequences were observed very rarely across donors, whereas some public TCRs were present in many individuals. In the study, around 160 TCR beta chains were listed as associated with cytomegalovirus. Because HLA typing was missing for some donors at each locus, association tests included only the typed subset. Specific HLA alleles were associated with 15,000 to 20,000 TCR beta sequences at a false discovery rate of 0.05 in a later analysis. The authors suggested that the approach could potentially be extended to other disease states and immunological phenotypes. According to a later analysis, most CMV-associated TCR beta chains appeared to be HLA-restricted, and the HLA associations seemed to be driven largely by CMV exposure. According to a later genetic analysis, donors in an Asian-associated ancestry cluster had fewer N-insertions in productive TCRs than the approximately 710-donor mean. Assigning TCR associations to individual alleles was difficult when HLA alleles, especially DR and DQ, strongly co-occurred. According to a later analysis, TCR association rates differed among HLA loci, with DRB1 alleles showing the most associated TCRs and HLA-C alleles showing the fewest. Because counts were too low, about 18 rarely observed V segments, including chromosome 9 orphons, were left out of the earlier analysis of approximately 500 of the donors. Some IMGT-functional V segments, including TRBV6-2 and TRBV6-3, could not be distinguished by the 87-base-pair reads and were therefore excluded. In both the original and validation cohorts, the classifier was reported to diagnose cytomegalovirus status with high specificity and sensitivity. In an earlier analysis of about 600 of the donors, most TCR beta V segments appeared in productive rearrangements about 87% or about 30% of the time, broadly matching IMGT annotations. The sequencing pipeline was judged likely to have produced a cluster of highly shared sequence variants as a technical artifact. For the cohort, immune exposure information was limited to CMV serostatus.

CDR1 and CDR2 are read off the germline V gene as SNHLY and FYNNEI. V lost 8 bases and J lost 2 bases, and the count of bases not matched to a germline gene is 6. The CDR3 contains 13 residues, cysteine and phenylalanine counted. CDR3 DNA only is kept here, 39 bases in frame from base 1. The cohort was made up of 500 to 800 healthy bone marrow donors. All cohort members were sampled while nominally healthy, although unrecorded immune exposures were likely present. The donor tested CMV seropositive and was one of the 289 seropositive cohort members. Each donor provided a peripheral blood sample, and peripheral blood mononuclear cells were used for TCR beta sequencing. The Qiagen DNeasy Blood Extraction Kit was used to extract genomic DNA from the blood cell samples.

The sequenced sample consisted of PBMCs. The sequence is built from TRBV2 and TRBJ2-7; 7 bases in the middle match TRBD1. This TCR came from a woman aged 18-29 years in good health and CMV-seropositive. This receptor has the CDR3 CASGAGTAYEQYF. Read as DNA, the sequence is TGTGCCAGCGGTGCTGGGACAGCCTACGAGCAGTACTTC.